The present entry profiles one TCR beta chain with its context. These data come from a study of blood T cell repertoires in COVID-19. Study in general: In each case, the material was cDNA or gDNA derived from T cells, B-cell-depleted T cells, or PBMCs.

TCRdb's copy holds only in-frame clones and misses some; the assay was immunoSEQ multiplex PCR. The data hold 20,000 to 30,000 clones, with almost 90% observed a single time. Sequencing was performed on peripheral blood. This TCR was sampled from an older man with acute or convalescent COVID-19.

The CDR3 region is CASMKRGTGGYEQYF. In nucleotides, the CDR3 is TGTGCCAGCATGAAACGGGGGACAGGGGGATACGAGCAGTACTTC. The rearrangement joins TRBV2 to TRBJ2-7; TRBD1 aligns across 11 bases. This CDR3 spans 15 amino acids. The germline V gene has CDR1 SNHLY and CDR2 FYNNEI. Losses at the gene ends were 7 bases for V and 4 bases for J; bases not matched to a gene: 9.